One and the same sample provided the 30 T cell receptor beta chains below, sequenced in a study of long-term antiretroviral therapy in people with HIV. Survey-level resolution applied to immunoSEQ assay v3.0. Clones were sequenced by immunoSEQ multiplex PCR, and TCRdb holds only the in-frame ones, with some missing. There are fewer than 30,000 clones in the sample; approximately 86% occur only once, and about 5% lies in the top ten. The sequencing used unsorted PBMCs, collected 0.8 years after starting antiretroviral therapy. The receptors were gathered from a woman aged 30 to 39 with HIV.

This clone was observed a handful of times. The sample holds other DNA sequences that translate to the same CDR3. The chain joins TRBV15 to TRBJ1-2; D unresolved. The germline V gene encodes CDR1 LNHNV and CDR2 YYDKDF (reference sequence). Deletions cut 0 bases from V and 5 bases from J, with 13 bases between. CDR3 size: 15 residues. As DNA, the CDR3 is TGTGCCACCAGCAGAGATACGCAAGGGTCATATGGCTACACCTTC. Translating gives CATSRDTQGSYGYTF.

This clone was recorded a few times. This CDR3 reads CASSFLGQPQHF. DNA for the CDR3: TGTGCCAGCAGTTTTTTAGGTCAGCCCCAGCATTTT. V is TRBV27 and J is TRBJ1-5; D is unclear. The CDR3 is made up of 12 amino acids. Trimming removed 3 bases at V and 6 bases at J, with 6 bases between. Germline CDR1 is MNHEY and CDR2 is SMNVEV (reference sequence).

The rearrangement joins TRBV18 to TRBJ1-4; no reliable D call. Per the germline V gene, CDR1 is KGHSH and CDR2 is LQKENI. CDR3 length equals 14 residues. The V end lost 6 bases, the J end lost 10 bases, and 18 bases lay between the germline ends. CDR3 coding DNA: TGTGCCAGCTCCTCCGAACGTAGCGCTGGAAAACTGTTTTTT. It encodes CASSSERSAGKLFF.

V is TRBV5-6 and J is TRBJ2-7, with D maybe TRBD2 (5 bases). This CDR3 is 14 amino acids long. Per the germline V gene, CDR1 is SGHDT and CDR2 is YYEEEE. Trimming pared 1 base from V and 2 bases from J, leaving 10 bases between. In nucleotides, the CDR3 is TGTGCCAGCAGCTTGACAGCGGCCCCCTACGAGCAGTACTTC. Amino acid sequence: CASSLTAAPYEQYF.

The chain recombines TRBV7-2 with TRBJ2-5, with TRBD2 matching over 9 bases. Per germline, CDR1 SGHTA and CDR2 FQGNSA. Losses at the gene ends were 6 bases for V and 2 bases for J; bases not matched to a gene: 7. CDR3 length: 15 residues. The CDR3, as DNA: TGTGCCAGCAGAATTAGCGGGGGAAAACAAGAGACCCAGTACTTC. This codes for CASRISGGKQETQYF.

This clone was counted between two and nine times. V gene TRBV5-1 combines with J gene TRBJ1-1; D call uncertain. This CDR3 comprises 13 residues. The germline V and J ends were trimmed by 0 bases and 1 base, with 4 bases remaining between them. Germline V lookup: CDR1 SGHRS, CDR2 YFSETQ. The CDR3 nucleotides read TGCGCCAGCAGCTTGGCAGGGAACACTGAAGCTTTCTTT. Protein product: CASSLAGNTEAFF. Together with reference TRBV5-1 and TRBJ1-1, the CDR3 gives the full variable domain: KAGVTQTPRYLIKTRGQQVTLSCSPISGHRSVSWYQQTPGQGLQFLFEYFSETQRNKGNFPGRFSGRQFSNSRSEMNVSTLELGDSALYLCASSLAGNTEAFFGQGTRLTVV.

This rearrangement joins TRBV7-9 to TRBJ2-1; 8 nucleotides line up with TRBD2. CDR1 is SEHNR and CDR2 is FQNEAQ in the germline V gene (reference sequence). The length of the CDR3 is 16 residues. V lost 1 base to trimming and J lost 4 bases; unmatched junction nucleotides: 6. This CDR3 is CASSLVAGGGYNEQFF. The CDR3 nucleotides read TGTGCCAGCAGCTTAGTCGCGGGGGGAGGTTACAATGAGCAGTTCTTC.

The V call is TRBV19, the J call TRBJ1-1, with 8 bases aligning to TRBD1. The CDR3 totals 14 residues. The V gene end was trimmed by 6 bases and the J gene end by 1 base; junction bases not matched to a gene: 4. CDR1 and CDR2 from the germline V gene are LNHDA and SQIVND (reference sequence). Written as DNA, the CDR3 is TGTGCCAGTAGACACAGGGGGAGGAACACTGAAGCTTTCTTT. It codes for CASRHRGRNTEAFF.

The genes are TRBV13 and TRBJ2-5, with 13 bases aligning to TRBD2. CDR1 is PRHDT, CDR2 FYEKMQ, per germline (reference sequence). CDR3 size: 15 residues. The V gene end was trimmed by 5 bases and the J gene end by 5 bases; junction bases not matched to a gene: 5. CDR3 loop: CASSQGTSGVETQYF. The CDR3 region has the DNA TGTGCCAGCAGCCAAGGGACTAGCGGGGTGGAGACCCAGTACTTC.

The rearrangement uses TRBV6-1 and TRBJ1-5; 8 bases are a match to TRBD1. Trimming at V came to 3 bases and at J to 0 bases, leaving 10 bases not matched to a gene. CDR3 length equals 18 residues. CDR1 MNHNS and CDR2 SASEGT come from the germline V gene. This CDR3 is CASSEVQGGTYSNQPQHF. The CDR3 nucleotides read TGTGCCAGCAGTGAGGTACAGGGGGGCACTTATAGCAATCAGCCCCAGCATTTT.

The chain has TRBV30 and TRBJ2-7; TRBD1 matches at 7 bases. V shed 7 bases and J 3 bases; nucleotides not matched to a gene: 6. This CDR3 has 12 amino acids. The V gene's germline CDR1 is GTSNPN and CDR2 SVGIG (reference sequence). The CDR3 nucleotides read TGTGCCTCGAACCGGGACAGCTACGAGCAGTACTTC. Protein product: CASNRDSYEQYF.

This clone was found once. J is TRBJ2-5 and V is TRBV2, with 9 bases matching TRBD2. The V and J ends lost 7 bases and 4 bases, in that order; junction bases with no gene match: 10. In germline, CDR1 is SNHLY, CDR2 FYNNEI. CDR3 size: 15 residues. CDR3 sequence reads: CASKAGGKPGETQYF. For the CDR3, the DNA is TGTGCCAGCAAAGCGGGGGGCAAACCTGGAGAGACCCAGTACTTC.

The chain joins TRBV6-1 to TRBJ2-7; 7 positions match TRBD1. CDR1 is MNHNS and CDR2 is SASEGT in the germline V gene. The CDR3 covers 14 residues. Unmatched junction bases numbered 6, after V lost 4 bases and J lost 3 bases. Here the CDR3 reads CASSAQTGIYEQYF. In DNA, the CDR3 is TGTGCCAGCAGTGCCCAGACAGGGATCTACGAGCAGTACTTC.

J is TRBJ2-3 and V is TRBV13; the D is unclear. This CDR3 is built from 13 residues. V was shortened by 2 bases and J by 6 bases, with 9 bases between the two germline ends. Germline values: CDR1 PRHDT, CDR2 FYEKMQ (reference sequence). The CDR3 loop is CASSLKVEDTQYF. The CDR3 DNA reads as TGTGCCAGCAGCTTAAAGGTAGAGGATACGCAGTATTTT.

For the CDR3, the DNA is TGTGCCAGCACAAAGGACAGGGGCCGTCAAGAGACCCAGTACTTC. This sequence encodes CASTKDRGRQETQYF. This chain links TRBV28 with TRBJ2-5, with 9 bases lining up with TRBD1. Germline V lookup: CDR1 MDHEN, CDR2 SYDVKM. The CDR3 runs to 15 residues. V lost 7 bases and J lost 2; bases outside the gene matches: 8.

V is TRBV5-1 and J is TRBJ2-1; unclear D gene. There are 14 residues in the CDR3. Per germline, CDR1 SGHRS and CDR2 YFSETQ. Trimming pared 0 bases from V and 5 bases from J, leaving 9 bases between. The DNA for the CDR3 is TGCGCCAGCAGCTTGGTCGGTGTGGACAATGAGCAGTTCTTC. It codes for CASSLVGVDNEQFF.

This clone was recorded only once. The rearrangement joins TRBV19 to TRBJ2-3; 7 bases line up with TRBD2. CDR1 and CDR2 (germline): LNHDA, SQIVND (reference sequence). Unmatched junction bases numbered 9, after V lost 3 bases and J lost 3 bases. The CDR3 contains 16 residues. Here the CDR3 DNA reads TGTGCCAGTAGTATGGGACTAACGGGAGGTACAGATACGCAGTATTTT. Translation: CASSMGLTGGTDTQYF.

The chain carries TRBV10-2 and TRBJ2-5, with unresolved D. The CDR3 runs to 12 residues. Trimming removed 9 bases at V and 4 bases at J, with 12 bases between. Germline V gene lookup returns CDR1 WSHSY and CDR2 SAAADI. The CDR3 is CASRQSGETQYF. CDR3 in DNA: TGCGCCAGTAGGCAGAGTGGAGAGACCCAGTACTTC.

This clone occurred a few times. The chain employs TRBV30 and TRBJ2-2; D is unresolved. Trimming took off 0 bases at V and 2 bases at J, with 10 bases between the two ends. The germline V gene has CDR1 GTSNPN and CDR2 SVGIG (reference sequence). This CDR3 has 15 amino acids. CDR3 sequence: CAWSVRGDNTGELFF. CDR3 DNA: TGTGCCTGGAGTGTACGCGGAGACAACACCGGGGAGCTGTTTTTT.

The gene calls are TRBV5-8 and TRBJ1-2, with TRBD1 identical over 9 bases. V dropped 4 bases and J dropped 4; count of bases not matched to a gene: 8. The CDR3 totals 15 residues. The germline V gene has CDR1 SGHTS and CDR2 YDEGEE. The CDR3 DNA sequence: TGTGCCAGCAGCCCAGGGGGACAGGGAATCTATGGCTACACCTTC. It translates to CASSPGGQGIYGYTF. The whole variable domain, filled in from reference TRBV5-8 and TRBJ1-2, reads EAGVTQSPTHLIKTRGQQATLRCSPISGHTSVYWYQQALGLGLQFLLWYDEGEERNRGNFPPRFSGRQFPNYSSELNVNALELEDSALYLCASSPGGQGIYGYTFGSGTRLTVV.

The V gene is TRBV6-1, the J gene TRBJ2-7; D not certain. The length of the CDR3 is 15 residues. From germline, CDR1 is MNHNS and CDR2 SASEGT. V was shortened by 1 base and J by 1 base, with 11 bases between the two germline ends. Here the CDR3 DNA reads TGTGCCAGCAGTGAAGTTTTCGGCCAGTCCTACGAGCAGTACGTC. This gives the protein CASSEVFGQSYEQYV.

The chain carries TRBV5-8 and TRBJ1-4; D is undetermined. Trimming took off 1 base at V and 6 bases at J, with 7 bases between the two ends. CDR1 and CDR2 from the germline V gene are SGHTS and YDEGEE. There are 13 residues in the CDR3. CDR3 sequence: CASSLPPDEKLFF. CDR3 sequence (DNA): TGTGCCAGCAGCTTGCCCCCCGATGAAAAACTGTTTTTT.

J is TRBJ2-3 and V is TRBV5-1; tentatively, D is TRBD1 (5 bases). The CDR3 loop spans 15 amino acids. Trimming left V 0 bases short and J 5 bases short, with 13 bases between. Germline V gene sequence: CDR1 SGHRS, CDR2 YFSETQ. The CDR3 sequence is CASSLEGALKDTQYF. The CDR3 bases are TGCGCCAGCAGCTTGGAAGGGGCGCTGAAAGATACGCAGTATTTT.

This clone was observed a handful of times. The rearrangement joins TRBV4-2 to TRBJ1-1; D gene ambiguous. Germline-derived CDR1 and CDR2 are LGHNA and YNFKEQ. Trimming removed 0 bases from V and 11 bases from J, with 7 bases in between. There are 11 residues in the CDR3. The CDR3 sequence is CASSQEGRAFF. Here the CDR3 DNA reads TGTGCCAGCAGCCAAGAGGGTCGGGCTTTCTTT.

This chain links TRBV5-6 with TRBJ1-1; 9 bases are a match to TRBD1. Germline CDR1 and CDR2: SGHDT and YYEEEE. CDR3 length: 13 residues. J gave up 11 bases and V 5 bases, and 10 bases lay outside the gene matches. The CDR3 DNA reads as TGTGCCAGCAGTCCTACAGGGGGCATCTGGGCTTTCTTT. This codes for CASSPTGGIWAFF. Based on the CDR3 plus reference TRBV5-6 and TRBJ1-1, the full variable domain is DAGVTQSPTHLIKTRGQQVTLRCSPKSGHDTVSWYQQALGQGPQFIFQYYEEEERQRGNFPDRFSGHQFPNYSSELNVNALLLGDSALYLCASSPTGGIWAFFGQGTRLTVV.

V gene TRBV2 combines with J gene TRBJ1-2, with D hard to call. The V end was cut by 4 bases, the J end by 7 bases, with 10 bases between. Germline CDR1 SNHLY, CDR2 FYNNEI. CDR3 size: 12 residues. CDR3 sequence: CASSVWETGYTF. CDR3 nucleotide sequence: TGTGCCAGCAGTGTGTGGGAAACTGGCTACACCTTC.

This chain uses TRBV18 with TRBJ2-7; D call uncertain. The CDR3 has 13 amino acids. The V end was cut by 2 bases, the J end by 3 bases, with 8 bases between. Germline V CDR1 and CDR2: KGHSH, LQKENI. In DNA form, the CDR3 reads TGTGCCAGCTCACCATCCGACATCTACGAGCAGTACGTC. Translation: CASSPSDIYEQYV.

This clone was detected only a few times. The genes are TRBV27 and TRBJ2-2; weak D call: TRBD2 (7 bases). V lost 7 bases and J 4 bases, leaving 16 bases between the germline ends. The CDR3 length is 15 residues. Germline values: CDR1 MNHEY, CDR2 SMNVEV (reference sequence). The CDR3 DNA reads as TGTGCCAGCATAGGGGGGGGGCTGAGCACCGGGGAGCTGTTTTTT. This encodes CASIGGGLSTGELFF.

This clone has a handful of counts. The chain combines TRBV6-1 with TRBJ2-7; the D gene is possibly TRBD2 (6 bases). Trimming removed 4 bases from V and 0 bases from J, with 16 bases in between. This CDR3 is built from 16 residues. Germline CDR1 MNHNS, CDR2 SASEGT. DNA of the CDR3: TGTGCCAGCAGTGCCCTGTACCGGGGGAGCTCCTACGAGCAGTACGTC. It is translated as CASSALYRGSSYEQYV.

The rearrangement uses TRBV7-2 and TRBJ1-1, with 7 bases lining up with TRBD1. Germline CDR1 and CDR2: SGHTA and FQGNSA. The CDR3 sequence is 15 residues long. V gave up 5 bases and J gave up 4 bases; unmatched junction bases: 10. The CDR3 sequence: CASSQPTGMGTEAFF. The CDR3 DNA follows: TGTGCCAGCAGCCAGCCGACAGGGATGGGCACTGAAGCTTTCTTT. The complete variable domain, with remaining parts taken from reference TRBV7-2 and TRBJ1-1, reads GAGVSQSPSNKVTEKGKDVELRCDPISGHTALYWYRQSLGQGLEFLIYFQGNSAPDKSGLPSDRFSAERTGGSVSTLTIQRTQQEDSAVYLCASSQPTGMGTEAFFGQGTRLTVV.